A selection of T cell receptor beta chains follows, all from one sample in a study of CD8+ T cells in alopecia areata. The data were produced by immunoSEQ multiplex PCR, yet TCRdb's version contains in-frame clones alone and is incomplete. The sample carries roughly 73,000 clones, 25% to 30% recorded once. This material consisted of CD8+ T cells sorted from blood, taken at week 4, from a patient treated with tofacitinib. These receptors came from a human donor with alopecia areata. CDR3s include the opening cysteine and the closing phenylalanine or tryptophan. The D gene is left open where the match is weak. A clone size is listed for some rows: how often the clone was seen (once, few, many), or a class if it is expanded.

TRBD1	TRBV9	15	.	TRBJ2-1	TGTGCCAGCAGTCCCGGACAGGTGGCCTACAATGAGCAGTTCTTC	CASSPGQVAYNEQFF
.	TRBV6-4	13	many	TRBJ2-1	TGTGCCAGCAGTGACTCGAGCCGCAATGAGCAGTTCTTC	CASSDSSRNEQFF
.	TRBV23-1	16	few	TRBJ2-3	TGCGCCAGCAGTCAAGGGCTATGTAACAACACAGATACGCAGTATTTT	CASSQGLCNNTDTQYF
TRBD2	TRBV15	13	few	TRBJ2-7	TGTGCCCCCGGCGCGCGGGAGAGTTGCGAGCAGTACTTC	CAPGARESCEQYF
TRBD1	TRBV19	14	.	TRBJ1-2	TGTGCCAGTAGTTGGGGACAGGAGGCACGTGGCTACACCTTC	CASSWGQEARGYTF
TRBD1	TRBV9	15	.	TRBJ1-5	TGTGCCAGCAGCGCCGGGACAGCGCTCGGTCAGCCCCAGCATTTT	CASSAGTALGQPQHF
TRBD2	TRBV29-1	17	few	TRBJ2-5	TGCAGCGCCAACGGAGCGGGAGGGCCCCAGCCACAAGAGACCCAGTACTTC	CSANGAGGPQPQETQYF
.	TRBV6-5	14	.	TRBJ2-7	TGTGCCAGCAGTTACCACCAGGGCACCTACGAGCAGTACTTC	CASSYHQGTYEQYF
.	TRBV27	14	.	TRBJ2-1	TGTGCCAGCAGTCCTGGCCTTTATTACAATGAGCAGTTCTTC	CASSPGLYYNEQFF
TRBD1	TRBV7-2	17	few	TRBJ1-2	TGTGCCAGCAGCTCCGACAGGGGTGGAACGACCCTCTATGGCTACACCTTC	CASSSDRGGTTLYGYTF
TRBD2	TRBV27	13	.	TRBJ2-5	TGTGCCAGCAGTCCGGGGGGTGGAGAGACCCAGTACTTC	CASSPGGGETQYF
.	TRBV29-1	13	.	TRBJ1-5	TGCAGCGTTGAGAGTGAGATCGGTCAGCCCCAGCATTTT	CSVESEIGQPQHF
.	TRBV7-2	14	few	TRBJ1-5	TGTGCCAGCAGCGCCGGGGGGGGCAATCAGCCCCAGCATTTT	CASSAGGGNQPQHF
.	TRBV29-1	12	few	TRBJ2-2	TGCAGCGTCTACGGACGGACCGGGGAGCTGTTTTTT	CSVYGRTGELFF
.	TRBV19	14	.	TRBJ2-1	TGTGCCAGTAGTTGGAGGGAGCCCTACAATGAGCAGTTCTTC	CASSWREPYNEQFF
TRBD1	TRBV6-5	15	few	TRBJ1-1	TGTGCCAGCAGTTACTCGTCAGGGGGTAACACTGAAGCTTTCTTT	CASSYSSGGNTEAFF
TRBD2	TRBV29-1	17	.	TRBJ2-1	TGCAGCGTTCGCACGACTAGCGGCATCAGCTCCTACAATGAGCAGTTCTTC	CSVRTTSGISSYNEQFF
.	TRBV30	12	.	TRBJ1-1	TGTGCCTGGAGAGCGGGAGGACTTGAAGCTTTCTTT	CAWRAGGLEAFF
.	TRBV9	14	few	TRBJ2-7	TGTGCCAGCAGCGTTGGAGACAGTTCCTACGAGCAGTACTTC	CASSVGDSSYEQYF
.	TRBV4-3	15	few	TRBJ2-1	TGCGCCAGCAGCCAAGCATCTGGGGCGGACAATGAGCAGTTCTTC	CASSQASGADNEQFF
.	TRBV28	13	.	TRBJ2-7	TGTGCCAGCAGGCTACAGGTTACCTACGAGCAGTACTTC	CASRLQVTYEQYF
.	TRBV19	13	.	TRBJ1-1	TGTGCCAGTTCCCAGGCAGGGACCACTGAAGCTTTCTTT	CASSQAGTTEAFF
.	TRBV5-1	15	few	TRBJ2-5	TGCGCCAGCAGCCAAGATGGCGGGGGCGGAGAGACCCAGTACTTC	CASSQDGGGGETQYF